This TCR beta chain came from a study of CXCR3-negative and CXCR3-positive naive CD8 T cells. With regard to this clonotype: Its antigen is currently unknown.

Study conclusions and caveats: Diversity proved comparably high across both naive subsets and much lower in memory CD8+ cells. Hydrophobicity of TRB CDR3s was greater in CXCR3-positive naive cells than in CXCR3-negative naive cells.

CDR1 and CDR2 from the germline V gene are SQVTM and ANQGSEA. The CDR3 covers 13 residues. Libraries were UMI-labeled 5' RACE TRB cDNA. From its re-call of the 5' RACE reads, TCRdb lists each CDR3 protein once, without DNA. The repertoire shows about 120,000 distinct CDR3 sequences; the top ten hold approximately 0.38%. This clonotype originated in a human donor in good health. Some clones in this sample may be carry-over from other donors' samples. The sequenced sample was naive CXCR3+ CD8+ T cells from blood. The subset was: CD45RO-CCR7+CD27+CD95- naive CD8+ T cells expressing CXCR3 (TNR3+). The chain employs TRBV29-1 and TRBJ2-2. CDR3 sequence: CSVHNVNTGELFF.